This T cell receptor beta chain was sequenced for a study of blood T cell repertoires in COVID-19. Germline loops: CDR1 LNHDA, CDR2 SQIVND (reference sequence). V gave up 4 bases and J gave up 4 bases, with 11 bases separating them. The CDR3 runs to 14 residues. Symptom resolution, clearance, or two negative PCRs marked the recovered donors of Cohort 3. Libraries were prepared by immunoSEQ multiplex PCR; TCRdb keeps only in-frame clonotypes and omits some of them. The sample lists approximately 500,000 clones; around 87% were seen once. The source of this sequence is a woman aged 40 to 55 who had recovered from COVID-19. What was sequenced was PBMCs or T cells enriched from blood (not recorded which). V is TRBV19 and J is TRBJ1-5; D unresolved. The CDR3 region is CASSSVRFNQPQHF. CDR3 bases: TGTGCCAGTAGTAGTGTCAGGTTTAATCAGCCCCAGCATTTT. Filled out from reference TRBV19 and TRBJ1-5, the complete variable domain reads DGGITQSPKYLFRKEGQNVTLSCEQNLNHDAMYWYRQDPGQGLRLIYYSQIVNDFQKGDIAEGYSVSREKKESFPLTVTSAQKNPTAFYLCASSSVRFNQPQHFGDGTRLSIL.